Following are 15 T cell receptor beta chains from one sample sequenced in a study of radiotherapy plus CTLA-4 blockade in lung cancer. Here immunoSEQ multiplex PCR was the method, and the copy in TCRdb shows in-frame clones only, minus some. The table has around 86,000 clones, over 80% seen once. The sequences come from peripheral blood, collected from a patient treated with radiotherapy plus ipilimumab. These receptors came from a human donor with non-small cell lung cancer who had stable disease on radiotherapy plus ipilimumab.

The chain couples TRBV28 to TRBJ1-6, with D perhaps matching TRBD1 (6 bases). Trimming took off 6 bases at V and 9 bases at J, with 18 bases between the two ends. The CDR3 extends over 15 amino acids. Germline CDR1 MDHEN, CDR2 SYDVKM. In DNA, the CDR3 is TGTGCCAGCAGCCCACGGGGGGCGGTGGGTTCACCCCTCCACTTT. Protein product: CASSPRGAVGSPLHF.

The rearrangement links TRBV7-6 to TRBJ1-5; D remains unclear. The CDR3 covers 15 residues. Germline V gene data show CDR1 as SGHVS and CDR2 as FNYEAQ. The ends were cut back, 2 bases at V and 2 bases at J, with 10 bases in the middle. The DNA of the CDR3 is TGTGCCAGCAGCTTAACTGACGGGGGCAATCAGCCCCAGCATTTT. Translating gives CASSLTDGGNQPQHF. The full variable domain, rest sourced from reference TRBV7-6 and TRBJ1-5, is GAGVSQSPRYKVTKRGQDVALRCDPISGHVSLYWYRQALGQGPEFLTYFNYEAQQDKSGLPNDRFSAERPEGSISTLTIQRTEQRDSAMYRCASSLTDGGNQPQHFGDGTRLSIL.

V usage is TRBV29-1 and J usage is TRBJ1-2, with D possibly matching TRBD1 (5 bases). Germline V gene sequence: CDR1 SQVTM, CDR2 ANQGSEA. The CDR3 sequence is 12 residues long. The V and J ends lost 2 bases and 2 bases respectively, with 6 bases between them. DNA for the CDR3: TGCAGCGTTGAACCAGGGAACTATGGCTACACCTTC. This codes for CSVEPGNYGYTF.

This clone has only one observation. The gene calls are TRBV4-2 and TRBJ2-1; D might be TRBD1 (6 bases). CDR1 is LGHNA, CDR2 YNFKEQ, per germline. The CDR3 consists of 15 residues. Trimming removed 0 bases from V and 9 bases from J, with 15 bases in between. Written as DNA, the CDR3 is TGTGCCAGCAGCCAAGAAAGGCAGGGCAGGGGTGAGCAGTTCTTC. Its translation is CASSQERQGRGEQFF.

V usage is TRBV14 and J usage is TRBJ2-1; 8 bases map to TRBD1. The J segment lost 6 bases and the V segment lost 2 bases, leaving 6 bases of the junction unmatched. The CDR3 contains 15 residues. Germline V gene data show CDR1 as SGHDN and CDR2 as FVKESK. CDR3 amino acids: CASSQRTGTGNEQFF. CDR3 DNA sequence: TGTGCCAGCAGCCAACGGACAGGGACCGGCAATGAGCAGTTCTTC.

The chain has TRBV30 and TRBJ1-5; no reliable D call. CDR1 is GTSNPN, CDR2 SVGIG, per germline (reference sequence). V was clipped by 2 bases and J by 3 bases, with 14 bases between them. The CDR3 runs 15 residues. The CDR3, as DNA: TGTGCCTGGAGTACCCCTGGCGGTACCAATCAGCCCCAGCATTTT. Translation: CAWSTPGGTNQPQHF.

The V gene is TRBV30, the J gene TRBJ1-3, with D unresolved. The CDR3 is 13 amino acids. Germline V gene lookup returns CDR1 GTSNPN and CDR2 SVGIG (reference sequence). V lost 0 bases to trimming and J lost 4 bases, with 7 bases between them. The CDR3 sequence: CAWSVQLGNTIYF. Written as DNA, the CDR3 is TGTGCCTGGAGTGTACAGCTCGGAAACACCATATATTTT.

This clone appeared once. The chain uses TRBV28 and TRBJ1-3; the D gene is possibly TRBD1 (6 bases). The V and J ends lost 5 bases and 10 bases respectively, with 24 bases between them. The CDR3 consists of 16 residues. Germline V gene lookup returns CDR1 MDHEN and CDR2 SYDVKM. DNA of the CDR3: TGTGCCAGCAGTACCACCTCCGGGACATCGCCGAGGACCATATATTTT. Translating it yields CASSTTSGTSPRTIYF.

V is TRBV28 and J is TRBJ1-2; 7 bases match TRBD1. CDR3 length: 13 amino acids. CDR1 is MDHEN and CDR2 is SYDVKM in the germline V gene. Trimming at V came to 5 bases and at J to 4 bases, leaving 4 bases not matched to a gene. CDR3 sequence reads: CASSRQGTYGYTF. The CDR3 DNA follows: TGTGCCAGCAGTAGACAGGGAACCTATGGCTACACCTTC.

This chain uses TRBV9 with TRBJ2-2; D unclear. V lost 0 bases and J 7 bases, leaving 1 base between the germline ends. This CDR3 is built from 11 residues. CDR1 and CDR2 from the germline V gene are SGDLS and YYNGEE. The CDR3 DNA reads as TGTGCCAGCAGCGTAGACGGGGAGCTGTTTTTT. This codes for CASSVDGELFF.

The chain joins TRBV14 to TRBJ2-5; 7 nucleotides agree with TRBD2. Germline assignment: CDR1 SGHDN and CDR2 FVKESK. The CDR3 extends over 13 amino acids. Trimming at V came to 4 bases and at J to 9 bases, leaving 8 bases not matched to a gene. The CDR3 is CASSLLPGGSQYF. The DNA of the CDR3 is TGTGCCAGCAGCCTGTTGCCCGGGGGGTCCCAGTACTTC.

The rearrangement uses TRBV28 and TRBJ2-7; D may be TRBD1 (5 bases). Trimming took off 5 bases at V and 5 bases at J, with 13 bases between the two ends. The CDR3 is 13 residues long. Germline V gene sequence: CDR1 MDHEN, CDR2 SYDVKM. CDR3 in DNA: TGTGCCAGCAGTCTGCCAGTGGGGCACGAGCAGTACTTC. It is translated as CASSLPVGHEQYF.

The V call is TRBV4-1, the J call TRBJ2-2; D is ambiguous. V was cut by 1 base and J by 1 base, with 10 bases left in between. CDR1 and CDR2 from the germline V gene are MGHRA and YSYEKL. The CDR3 loop spans 16 amino acids. The CDR3 reads CASSQVARRNTGELFF. In DNA form, the CDR3 reads TGCGCCAGCAGCCAAGTAGCCCGGAGGAACACCGGGGAGCTGTTTTTT.

This clone was seen once. The chain is built from TRBV28 and TRBJ2-3; D is possibly TRBD1 or TRBD2 (5 bases each). The CDR3 totals 15 residues. V was cut by 5 bases and J by 0 bases, with 12 bases left in between. Germline V lookup: CDR1 MDHEN, CDR2 SYDVKM. The CDR3 region is CASSPRGASTDTQYF. The CDR3 DNA reads TGTGCCAGCAGTCCCCGAGGGGCCAGCACAGATACGCAGTATTTT.

The chain employs TRBV27 and TRBJ1-1, with D perhaps matching TRBD1 (6 bases). This CDR3 has 16 amino acids. Trimming removed 5 bases from V and 1 base from J, with 17 bases in between. Germline-derived CDR1 and CDR2 are MNHEY and SMNVEV (reference sequence). CDR3 residues: CASSNGGGGRNTEAFF. The CDR3 nucleotides are TGTGCCAGCAGTAACGGGGGGGGCGGCAGGAACACTGAAGCTTTCTTT.